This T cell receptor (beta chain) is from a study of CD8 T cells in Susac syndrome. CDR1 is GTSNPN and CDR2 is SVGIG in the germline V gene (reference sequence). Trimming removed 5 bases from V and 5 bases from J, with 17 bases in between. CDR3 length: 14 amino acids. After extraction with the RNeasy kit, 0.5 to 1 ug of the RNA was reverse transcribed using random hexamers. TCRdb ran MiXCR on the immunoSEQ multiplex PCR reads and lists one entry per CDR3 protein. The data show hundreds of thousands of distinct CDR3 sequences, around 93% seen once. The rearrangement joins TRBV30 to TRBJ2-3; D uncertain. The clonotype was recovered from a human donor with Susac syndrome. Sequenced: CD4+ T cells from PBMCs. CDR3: CAWARTSVVDTQYF. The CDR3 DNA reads TGTGCCTGGGCCCGGACCTCAGTAGTAGATACGCAGTATTTT.